The clone carrying this T cell receptor (beta chain) was counted once. The data stem from a study of T cell responses to AZD1222 COVID-19 vaccine. V lost 4 bases and J 5 bases, leaving 13 bases between the germline ends. The CDR3 covers 14 residues. Germline V CDR1 and CDR2: SGDLS, YYNGEE. Sequencing was performed with immunoSEQ multiplex PCR; in TCRdb, only in-frame clones are kept and a portion is missing. Counted here are 93,000 or so clones, roughly nine tenths occurring once; the ten biggest clones make up roughly 42%. The sample in question was peripheral blood, obtained on day 0 of AZD1222 vaccination. This clonotype was obtained from an adult in good health. V is TRBV9 and J is TRBJ2-1; no firm D call. The CDR3 protein is CASSSPSNDNEQFF. In nucleotides, the CDR3 is TGTGCCAGCAGCTCCCCCAGTAACGACAATGAGCAGTTCTTC.